Below, 29 T cell receptor beta chains from the same sample are listed, as sequenced in a study of monozygotic twins with inflammatory bowel disease. TCRdb reprocessed the 5' RACE reads and stores each CDR3 protein as one record, lacking DNA. Its table lists approximately 400,000 distinct CDR3 sequences. The sample comprised blood. The receptors were gathered from a human donor with ulcerative colitis or Crohn's disease, or a healthy co-twin of an affected twin (not recorded which).

The chain joins TRBV7-2 to TRBJ1-5; the TRBD1 assignment by TCRdb is unverifiable without DNA. The germline V gene has CDR1 SGHTA and CDR2 FQGNSA. CDR3 length: 15 amino acids. This CDR3 is CASSAAEGVSQPQHF.

CDR3 amino acids: CASRKTGLNQPQHF. V and J are TRBV6-2 or TRBV6-3 and TRBJ1-5; TCRdb's D call of TRBD1 is untestable without DNA. Germline-derived CDR1 and CDR2 are MNHEY and SVGEGT. There are 14 residues in the CDR3.

The gene calls are TRBV3-1 and TRBJ1-2; lacking DNA, the TRBD1 call made by TCRdb goes unchecked. CDR1 is LGHDT and CDR2 is YNNKEL in the germline V gene (reference sequence). This CDR3 region has 14 residues. Here the CDR3 reads CASPDETGNYGYTF.

The V and J genes are TRBV6-5 and TRBJ2-1; no DNA is available, so the TRBD2 call from TCRdb remains unchecked. The CDR3 has 18 residues. CDR1 is MNHEY, CDR2 SVGAGI, per germline. CDR3 protein: CASSYPPLTSGRSNEQFF.

This rearrangement joins TRBV7-9 to TRBJ2-5; lacking DNA, the TRBD1 call made by TCRdb goes unchecked. The CDR3 has 15 amino acids. CDR1 and CDR2 (germline): SEHNR, FQNEAQ (reference sequence). Here the CDR3 reads CASSSVDREVETQYF.

This chain uses TRBV7-8 with TRBJ2-7; the D call of TRBD2 rests on TCRdb alone, since no DNA is present to check it. Per the germline V gene, CDR1 is SGHVS and CDR2 is FQNEAQ. The CDR3 extends over 18 amino acids. The CDR3 is CASSPGLAGSKVTYEQYF.

The chain employs TRBV20-1 and TRBJ2-3; TCRdb's D gene call, TRBD1, goes unchecked for lack of DNA. Germline V gene lookup returns CDR1 DFQATT and CDR2 SNEGSKA (reference sequence). The CDR3 runs 15 residues. CDR3 sequence: CSAGPRRGNPDTQYF.

This chain connects TRBV5-1 to TRBJ2-1; with no DNA, the TCRdb D assignment of TRBD2 cannot be verified. This CDR3 comprises 15 residues. Germline V gene data show CDR1 as SGHRS and CDR2 as YFSETQ. CDR3: CASSEAGGLNNEQFF.

The chain has TRBV6-5 and TRBJ1-5. This CDR3 comprises 18 residues. CDR1 and CDR2 from the germline V gene are MNHEY and SVGAGI. The CDR3 region is CASSYSRVSGLSHQPQHF.

The chain couples TRBV20-1 to TRBJ2-5; TCRdb's D call of TRBD2 is untestable without DNA. This CDR3 contains 15 residues. Germline CDR1 reads DFQATT; CDR2 reads SNEGSKA (reference sequence). CDR3 loop: CSAVRTSGSPETQYF.

The chain couples TRBV29-1 to TRBJ1-1. This CDR3 spans 15 amino acids. In germline, CDR1 is SQVTM, CDR2 ANQGSEA. Here the CDR3 reads CSVVKGLGFVGEAFF.

This chain connects TRBV14 to TRBJ2-1. The CDR3 has 15 amino acids. CDR1 SGHDN and CDR2 FVKESK come from the germline V gene. The CDR3 spells CASSQGRQLLNEQFF.

The gene calls are TRBV5-4 and TRBJ1-1; as DNA is missing, the TRBD1 call by TCRdb cannot be tested. This CDR3 contains 13 residues. CDR1 is SGHNT, CDR2 YYREEE, per germline (reference sequence). CDR3 loop: CASFRPGDTEAFF.

The gene calls are TRBV4-2 and TRBJ2-5; without DNA, the TCRdb call of TRBD2 cannot be checked. Germline CDR1 reads LGHNA; CDR2 reads YNFKEQ. The CDR3 runs 18 residues. This CDR3 is CASSQDRPLSGVGETQYF.

The genes are TRBV29-1 and TRBJ2-4; no DNA is available, so the TRBD1 call from TCRdb remains unchecked. Germline V gene data show CDR1 as SQVTM and CDR2 as ANQGSEA. This CDR3 is 14 amino acids long. CDR3 sequence reads: CSVLVGQVKNIQYF.

The rearrangement uses TRBV6-5 and TRBJ2-2; TCRdb proposes TRBD1, but this gene call is untestable without DNA. The CDR3 contains 17 residues. Germline V gene data show CDR1 as MNHEY and CDR2 as SVGAGI. CDR3 loop: CASTPGRGGFETGELFF.

The CDR3 is CASSQGRVGEQFF. The chain links TRBV2 to TRBJ2-1; absent DNA, TCRdb's TRBD1 call cannot be checked. CDR3 size: 13 residues. Germline V gene sequence: CDR1 SNHLY, CDR2 FYNNEI.

The V and J genes are TRBV11-3 and TRBJ2-1; checking the TCRdb D call of TRBD2 is not possible without DNA. CDR3 length: 18 amino acids. The germline V gene has CDR1 SGHNT and CDR2 YENEEA. CDR3 sequence reads: CASSPTRTSGGVYNEQFF.

The rearrangement joins TRBV4-1 to TRBJ2-1; the TCRdb call, TRBD2, lacks DNA for checking. The CDR3 is 14 amino acids. The germline V gene encodes CDR1 MGHRA and CDR2 YSYEKL. The CDR3 reads CASSRTLGEYEQFF.

CDR3 sequence: CASSPRGGGMTGELFF. The V gene is TRBV7-2, the J gene TRBJ2-2; with no DNA, the TCRdb D assignment of TRBD2 cannot be verified. The CDR3 sequence is 16 residues long. The germline CDR1 and CDR2 sequences are SGHTA and FQGNSA.

CDR3 protein: CASSASPGGRGEAFF. This sequence joins TRBV7-9 and TRBJ1-1; TCRdb returns TRBD1, unconfirmable since there is no DNA. Germline V lookup: CDR1 SEHNR, CDR2 FQNEAQ (reference sequence). The CDR3 loop spans 15 amino acids.

The V and J genes are TRBV4-1 and TRBJ2-7; with no DNA, the TCRdb D assignment of TRBD2 cannot be verified. The germline CDR1 and CDR2 sequences are MGHRA and YSYEKL. This CDR3 is built from 16 residues. This chain's CDR3 is CASSQDGAGGFREQYF.

The V gene is TRBV6-2 or TRBV6-3, the J gene TRBJ2-3; checking the TCRdb D call of TRBD2 is not possible without DNA. The CDR3 covers 17 residues. Germline V CDR1 and CDR2: MNHEY, SVGEGT. Here the CDR3 reads CASRVTGTSGSRGTQYF.

This chain links TRBV3-1 with TRBJ2-3. The CDR3 is 13 amino acids. Germline assignment: CDR1 LGHDT and CDR2 YNNKEL (reference sequence). The CDR3 here is CASSLRQTDTQYF.

The chain uses TRBV29-1 and TRBJ2-6. Germline-derived CDR1 and CDR2 are SQVTM and ANQGSEA. This CDR3 has 13 residues. This CDR3 is CSVVVPGANVLTF. Supplemented by reference TRBV29-1 and TRBJ2-6, the full variable domain reads SAVISQKPSRDICQRGTSLTIQCQVDSQVTMMFWYRQQPGQSLTLIATANQGSEATYESGFVIDKFPISRPNLTFSTLTVSNMSPEDSSIYLCSVVVPGANVLTFGAGSRLTVL.

The V gene is TRBV5-6, the J gene TRBJ2-1; checking the TCRdb D call of TRBD1 is not possible without DNA. CDR3 size: 16 residues. The germline V gene encodes CDR1 SGHDT and CDR2 YYEEEE. CDR3 in amino acids: CASSPAGHRGYNEQFF.

The chain links TRBV10-1 to TRBJ1-3. Looked up from germline, CDR1 is WNHNN and CDR2 is SYGVQD (reference sequence). CDR3 size: 13 residues. The CDR3: CASGNLRGNTIYF.

J is TRBJ1-1 and V is TRBV25-1. Per germline, CDR1 MGHDK and CDR2 SYGVNS. The CDR3 runs 14 residues. The CDR3 region is CASSGHFVDTEAFF.

V is TRBV16 and J is TRBJ1-5; TCRdb picks TRBD1, but there is no DNA to check that call. The CDR3 has 14 residues. CDR1 KGHSY and CDR2 FQNENV come from the germline V gene. CDR3 in amino acids: CASSPTGGTQPQHF.